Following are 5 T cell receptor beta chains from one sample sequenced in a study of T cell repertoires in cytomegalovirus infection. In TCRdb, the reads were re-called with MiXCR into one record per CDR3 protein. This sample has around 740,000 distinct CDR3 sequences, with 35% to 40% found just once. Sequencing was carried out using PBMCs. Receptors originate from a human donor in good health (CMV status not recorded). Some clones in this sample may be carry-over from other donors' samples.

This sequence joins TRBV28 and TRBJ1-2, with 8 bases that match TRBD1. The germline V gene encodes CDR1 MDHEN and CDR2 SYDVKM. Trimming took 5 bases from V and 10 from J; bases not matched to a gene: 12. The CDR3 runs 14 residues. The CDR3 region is CASSTIQGALVYTF. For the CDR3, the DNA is TGTGCCAGCAGTACTATCCAGGGGGCGCTGGTCTACACCTTC.

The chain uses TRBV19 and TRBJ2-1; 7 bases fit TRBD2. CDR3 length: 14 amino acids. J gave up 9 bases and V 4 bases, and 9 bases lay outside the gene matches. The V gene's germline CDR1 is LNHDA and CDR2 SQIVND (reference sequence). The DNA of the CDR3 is TGTGCCAGTAGTACCTCTCGAGGGAGGGGTGAGCAGTTCTTC. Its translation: CASSTSRGRGEQFF. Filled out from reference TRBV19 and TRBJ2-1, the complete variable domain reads DGGITQSPKYLFRKEGQNVTLSCEQNLNHDAMYWYRQDPGQGLRLIYYSQIVNDFQKGDIAEGYSVSREKKESFPLTVTSAQKNPTAFYLCASSTSRGRGEQFFGPGTRLTVL.

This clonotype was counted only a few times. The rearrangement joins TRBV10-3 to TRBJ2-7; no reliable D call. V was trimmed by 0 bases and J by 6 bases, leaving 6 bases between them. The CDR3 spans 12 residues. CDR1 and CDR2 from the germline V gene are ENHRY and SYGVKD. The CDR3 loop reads CAISESAGEQYF. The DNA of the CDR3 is TGTGCCATCAGTGAGTCAGCAGGCGAGCAGTACTTC.

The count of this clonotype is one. CDR3 coding DNA: TGTGCCAGCAGCCGACTAGCGGGGGCCCCTTCACCCTACAATGAGCAGTTCTTC. Translated: CASSRLAGAPSPYNEQFF. The chain is built from TRBV11-1 and TRBJ2-1, with 12 bases fitting TRBD2. The CDR3 length is 18 residues. With 5 bases clipped from V and 2 bases from J, the junction kept 10 bases outside the gene matches. Germline V CDR1 and CDR2: SGHAT, FQDESV (reference sequence).

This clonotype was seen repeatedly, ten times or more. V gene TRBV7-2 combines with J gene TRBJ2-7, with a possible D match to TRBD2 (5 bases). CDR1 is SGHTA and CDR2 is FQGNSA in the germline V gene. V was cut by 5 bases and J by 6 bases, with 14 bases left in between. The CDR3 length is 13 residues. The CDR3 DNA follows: TGTGCCAGCAGCCGGACTGGGGATGGCGAGCAGTACTTC. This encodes CASSRTGDGEQYF. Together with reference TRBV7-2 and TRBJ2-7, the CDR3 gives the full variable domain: GAGVSQSPSNKVTEKGKDVELRCDPISGHTALYWYRQSLGQGLEFLIYFQGNSAPDKSGLPSDRFSAERTGGSVSTLTIQRTQQEDSAVYLCASSRTGDGEQYFGPGTRLTVT.